This TCR beta chain emerged from a study of blood T cell repertoires in COVID-19. This clone has just one count. The protocol was immunoSEQ multiplex PCR, while the TCRdb copy is restricted to in-frame clones and leaves out a portion. In the table there are 150,000 to 200,000 clones, around nine tenths of which are singletons. This CDR3 is built from 15 residues. Germline assignment: CDR1 LNHDA and CDR2 SQIVND (reference sequence). V shed 7 bases, J shed 5 bases, and the junction held 11 bases outside the gene matches. What was sequenced was peripheral blood. The receptor comes from a man aged 65 to 85 with active or convalescent COVID-19. This chain links TRBV19 with TRBJ2-1; 7 bases agree with TRBD2. The CDR3: CASTPIPGTNNEQFF. In DNA, the CDR3 is TGTGCCAGTACCCCAATCCCCGGGACTAACAATGAGCAGTTCTTC.